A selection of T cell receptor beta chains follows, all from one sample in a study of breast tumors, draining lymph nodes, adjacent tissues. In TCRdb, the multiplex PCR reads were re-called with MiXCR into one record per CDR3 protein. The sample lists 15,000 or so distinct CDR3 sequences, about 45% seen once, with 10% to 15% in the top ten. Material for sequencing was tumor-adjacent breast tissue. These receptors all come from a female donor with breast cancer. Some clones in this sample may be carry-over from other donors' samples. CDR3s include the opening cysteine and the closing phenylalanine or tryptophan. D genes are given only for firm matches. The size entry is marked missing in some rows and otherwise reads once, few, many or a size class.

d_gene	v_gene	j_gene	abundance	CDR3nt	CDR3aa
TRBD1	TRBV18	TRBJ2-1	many	TGTGCCAGCTCACCGGGGCAGGGGGTCCCCGACCAAAACAATGAGCAGTTCTTC	CASSPGQGVPDQNNEQFF
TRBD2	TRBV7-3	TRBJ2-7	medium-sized	TGTGCCAGCAGCTTAGAAGCGGGGTCTCTCTACGAGCAGTACTTC	CASSLEAGSLYEQYF
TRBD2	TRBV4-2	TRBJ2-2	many	TGTGCCAGCAGCCAAGATTTGGGCGGGAGTGTGGGCACCGGGGAGCTGTTTTTT	CASSQDLGGSVGTGELFF
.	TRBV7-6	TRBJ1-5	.	TGTGCCAGCAGCCCCCTGAGTCTGACAGAGAGCAATCAGCCCCAGCATTTT	CASSPLSLTESNQPQHF
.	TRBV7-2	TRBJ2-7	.	TGTGCCAGCAGTACACAGGGAGTTCTCGAGCAGTACTTC	CASSTQGVLEQYF
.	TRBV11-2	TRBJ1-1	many	TGTGCCACCCAAATGGGTGGGTTGAACACTGAAGCTTTCTTT	CATQMGGLNTEAFF
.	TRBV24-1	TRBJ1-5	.	TGTGCCACCAGTGATTTTGCCCAGCCCCAGCATTTT	CATSDFAQPQHF
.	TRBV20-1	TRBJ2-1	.	TGCAGTGCTAGAGAGGCTACACCCAATGAGCAGTTCTTC	CSAREATPNEQFF
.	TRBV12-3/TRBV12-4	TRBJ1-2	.	TGTGCCAGCAGTTTCGGGGGGACCTACACCGGGGGTCAAGGAAGTAAAAGTAGCTACACCTTC	CASSFGGTYTGGQGSKSSYTF
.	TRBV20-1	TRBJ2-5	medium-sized	TGCAGTGCAGCAGGAATGCAGACCCAGTACTTC	CSAAGMQTQYF
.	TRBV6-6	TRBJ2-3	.	TGTGCCAGCAGTGTCATCACAGATACGCAGTATTTT	CASSVITDTQYF
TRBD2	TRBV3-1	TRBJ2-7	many	TGTGCCAGCAGCCAACGCGGGAGCTTCTACGAGCAGTACTTC	CASSQRGSFYEQYF
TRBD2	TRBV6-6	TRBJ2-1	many	TGTGCCAGCAGTCCACTAGCGGGAGTCTACAATGAGCAGTTCTTC	CASSPLAGVYNEQFF
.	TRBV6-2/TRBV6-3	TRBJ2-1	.	TGTGCCAGCAGTTACTCCCGGGGTCGTGGTGAGCAGTTCTTC	CASSYSRGRGEQFF
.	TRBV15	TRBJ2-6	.	TGTGCCACCAGCAGAGATTCAGGGGCTGGGGCCAACGTCCTGACTTTC	CATSRDSGAGANVLTF
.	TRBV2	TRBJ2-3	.	TGTGCCAGCAGTGAACTAGCTGGCACAGAGAAGTTGTATTTT	CASSELAGTEKLYF
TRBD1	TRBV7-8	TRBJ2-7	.	TGTGCCAGCACCGGGACAGGGGGATTGTACGAGCAGTACTTC	CASTGTGGLYEQYF
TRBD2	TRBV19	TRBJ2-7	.	TGTGCCAGTAGTGTCCGACTAGCGGGAGCCTACGAGCAGTACTTC	CASSVRLAGAYEQYF
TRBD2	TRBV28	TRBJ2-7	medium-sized	TGTGCCAGCAGACCCCCGGGACTAGCATTATACGAGCAGTACTTC	CASRPPGLALYEQYF
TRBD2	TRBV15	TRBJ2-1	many	TGTGCCACCAGCAGAATGGGGACTAGCGGGAGTGGAACGTCACGTGAGCAGTTCTTC	CATSRMGTSGSGTSREQFF
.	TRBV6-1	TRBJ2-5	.	TGTGCCAGCAGTGTAGGGGATCAGCCCCAGTACTTC	CASSVGDQPQYF
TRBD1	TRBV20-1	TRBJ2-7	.	TGCAGTGCTAGAAACCCGACAGGGCCTACCGAGCAGTACTTC	CSARNPTGPTEQYF
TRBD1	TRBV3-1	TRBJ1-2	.	TGTGCCAGCAGCCAAGCGGGACAGGGATATGGCTACACCTTC	CASSQAGQGYGYTF
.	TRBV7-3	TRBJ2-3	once	TGTGCCAGCAGCTTAACGGGTGGGGACGCAGATACGCAGTATTTT	CASSLTGGDADTQYF
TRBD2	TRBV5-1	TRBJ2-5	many	TGCGCCAGCAGCAGGGGACTAGCGGGGGGAATACCGGAGACCCAGTACTTC	CASSRGLAGGIPETQYF
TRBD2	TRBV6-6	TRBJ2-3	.	TGTGCCAGCAGTGGATTCCTGCTAGCGGGCACAGATACGCAGTATTTT	CASSGFLLAGTDTQYF
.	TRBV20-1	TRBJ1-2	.	TGCAGTGCTAGGGTGGGAAGAAACTATGGCTACACCTTC	CSARVGRNYGYTF